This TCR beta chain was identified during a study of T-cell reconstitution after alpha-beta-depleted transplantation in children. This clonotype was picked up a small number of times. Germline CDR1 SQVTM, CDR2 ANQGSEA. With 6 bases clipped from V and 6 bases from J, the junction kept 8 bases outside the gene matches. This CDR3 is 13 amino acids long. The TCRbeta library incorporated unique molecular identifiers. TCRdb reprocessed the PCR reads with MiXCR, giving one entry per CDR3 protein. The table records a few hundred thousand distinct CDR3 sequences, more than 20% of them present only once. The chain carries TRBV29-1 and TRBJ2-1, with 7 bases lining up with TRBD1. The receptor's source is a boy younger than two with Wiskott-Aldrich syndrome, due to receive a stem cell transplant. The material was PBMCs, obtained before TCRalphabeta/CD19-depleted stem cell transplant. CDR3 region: CSVGTVLTNEQFF. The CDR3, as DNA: TGCAGCGTGGGGACAGTTCTCACCAATGAGCAGTTCTTC.